This TCR beta chain derives from a study of T cells in Graves' hyperthyroidism and ophthalmopathy (dated by TCRdb to about 2019). Background on the whole study: Peripheral blood samples were taken at initial diagnosis, before any treatment was given. To identify distinguishing TCR V-J signatures, a discovery cohort of some 100 patients was used, comprising under 45 with Graves' ophthalmopathy and under 60 with stable Graves' hyperthyroidism. Prospective prediction of ophthalmopathy was tested in an independent validation cohort consisting of fewer than 20 hyperthyroidism patients and over 15 patients who later progressed to ophthalmopathy. The approximately 100 discovery patients were divided at random into training and test sets in a 7:3 ratio. In over five Graves' hyperthyroidism patients, the study also compared T-cell repertoires from thyroid tissue with T-cell repertoires from blood. After sampling, hyperthyroidism patients received methimazole starting at 30 mg daily, and ophthalmopathy patients received high-dose intravenous methylprednisolone. The paper describes TCR Vbeta CDR3 sequencing of 135 peripheral blood samples, made up of under 50 ophthalmopathy patients, around 73 hyperthyroidism patients and 17 progressor patients.

The TCR beta CDR3 regions were amplified from RNA transcripts. A first-round RT-PCR of the TCR CDR3 used the HTBI primer set with the Qiagen OneStep RT-PCR kit. A second multiplex PCR round built the libraries, followed by size selection and purification. Paired-end sequencing of the libraries was performed with 100 bp reads on an Illumina HiSeq2000. On the study's bioinformatics: Raw data were processed with SOAPnuke, discarding reads with adapters, uncalled bases, mean Phred below 15, or no exact constant-primer or identifier match. COPE v1.2.5 was used to merge the high-quality paired reads, and each unique nucleotide sequence was defined as a clonotype. Clonotypes were aligned to IMGT TRBV, TRBD and TRBJ reference segments using MiTCR v1.1. The analysis was restricted to V-J combinations with a frequency above 0.0001, which together covered about 99% of the repertoires. The TCS score was defined as F50 (clonal expansion) divided by E x V (chaos), with BLOSUM62-based TCRdist calculated between CDR3 peptides within each V-J. Welch's t-statistics and random forest reduced fewer than 600 V-J features to around 14, which were used in a naive Bayes classifier (R e1071). The similarity between thyroid and blood repertoires was quantified using the Morisita-Horn index. In-frame beta chains were kept once TCRdb had trimmed the public reads at Q25 with fastp and called clones with MiXCR. For every CDR3 protein sequence, its rows merge into one entry that carries the most common genes and DNA. Clone size and V and J calls follow TCRdb, not the original study. Recorded for this sample are approximately 600,000 distinct CDR3 sequences; roughly 15% of them occurred a single time. The ten largest clones capture 3.5% to 4.5% of the sample.

Findings and caveats that apply to the study as a whole: In validation, the model predicted progression to ophthalmopathy with approximately 71% sensitivity and approximately 74% specificity, a median of about 6 months before onset. Most expanded thyroid clonotypes (frequency above 0.001) were also detected in blood, suggesting blood repertoires may reflect thyroid immune responses. No statistical method was used to fix the sample size in advance, and group allocation was not hidden from the investigators. A 13 V-J signature model separated ophthalmopathy from stable hyperthyroidism, with approximately 87% sensitivity and about 81% specificity in cross-validation and 80%/75% in testing.

In the ophthalmopathy patients, disease was moderately to severely active, with a Clinical Activity Score of 3 or more, a NOSPECS grade of 4 or more, and a duration of less than 3 months. Any patient with an uncontrolled infection, another autoimmune disease, pregnancy or lactation was excluded. Diagnoses were based on clinical symptoms, serum thyroxine and TRAb, thyroid ultrasound and orbital computed tomography. PBMCs were separated from under 11 ml of fresh peripheral blood using Ficoll-Paque density gradient centrifugation. Total RNA was extracted using Trizol reagent, and RNA quality was assessed on an Agilent 2100 Bioanalyzer. The CDR3 covers 16 residues, taking in both the cysteine and the phenylalanine. The kept DNA is CDR3 alone, 48 bases in frame from the first base. After removal of 3 bases from V and 3 bases from J, the junction retains 9 bases not matched to a gene. From a lookup of the germline V gene (reference sequence), CDR1 and CDR2 are MNHEY and SMNVEV.

This clonotype was found many times. The antigen this receptor binds is unknown. No much larger clone is present one base from it, and per-base qualities are unavailable. The sample comprised blood. The receptor was isolated from a woman aged 40 to 55 with Graves' ophthalmopathy. The sequence is built from TRBV27 and TRBJ1-1; 8 bases in the middle match TRBD1. The CDR3 here reads CASSFGAGGRYTEAFF. The nucleotides read TGTGCCAGCAGTTTTGGGGCAGGGGGCAGGTACACTGAAGCTTTCTTT.